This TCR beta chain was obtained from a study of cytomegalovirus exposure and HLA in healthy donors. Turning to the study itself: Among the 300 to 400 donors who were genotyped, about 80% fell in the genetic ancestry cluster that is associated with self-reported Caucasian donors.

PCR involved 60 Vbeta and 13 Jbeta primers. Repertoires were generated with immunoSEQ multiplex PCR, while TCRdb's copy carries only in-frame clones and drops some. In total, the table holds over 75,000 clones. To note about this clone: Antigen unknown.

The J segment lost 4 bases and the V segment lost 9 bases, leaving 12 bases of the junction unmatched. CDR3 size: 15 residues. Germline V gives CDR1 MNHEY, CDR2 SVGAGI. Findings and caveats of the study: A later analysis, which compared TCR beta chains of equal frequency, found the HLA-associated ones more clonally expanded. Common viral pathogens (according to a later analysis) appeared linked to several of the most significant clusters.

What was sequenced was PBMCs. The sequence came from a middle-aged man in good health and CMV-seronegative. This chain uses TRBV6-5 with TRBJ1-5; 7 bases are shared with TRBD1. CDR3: CASRNRGTSNQPQHF. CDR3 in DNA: TGTGCCAGTCGAAACAGGGGTACTTCGAATCAGCCCCAGCATTTT.